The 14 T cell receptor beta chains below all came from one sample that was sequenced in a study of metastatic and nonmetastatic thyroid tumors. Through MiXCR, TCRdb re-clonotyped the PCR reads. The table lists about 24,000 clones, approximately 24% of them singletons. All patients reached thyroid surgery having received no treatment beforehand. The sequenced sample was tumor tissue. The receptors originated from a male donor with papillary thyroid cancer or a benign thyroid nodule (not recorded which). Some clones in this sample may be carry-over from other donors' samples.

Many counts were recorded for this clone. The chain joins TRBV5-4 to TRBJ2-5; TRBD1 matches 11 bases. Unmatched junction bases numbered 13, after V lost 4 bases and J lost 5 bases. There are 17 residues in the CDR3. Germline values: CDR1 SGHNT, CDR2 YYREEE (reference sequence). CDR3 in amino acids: CASSPTDGQGARETQYF. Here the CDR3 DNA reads TGTGCCAGCAGCCCAACTGACGGACAGGGGGCGCGTGAGACCCAGTACTTC.

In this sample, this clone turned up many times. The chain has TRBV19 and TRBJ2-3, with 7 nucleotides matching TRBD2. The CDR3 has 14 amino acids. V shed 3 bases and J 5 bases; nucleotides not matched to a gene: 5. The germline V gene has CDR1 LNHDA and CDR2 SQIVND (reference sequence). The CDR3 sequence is CASSMGGILDTQYF. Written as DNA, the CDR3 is TGTGCCAGTAGTATGGGGGGGATATTAGATACGCAGTATTTT. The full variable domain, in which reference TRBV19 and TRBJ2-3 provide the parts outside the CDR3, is DGGITQSPKYLFRKEGQNVTLSCEQNLNHDAMYWYRQDPGQGLRLIYYSQIVNDFQKGDIAEGYSVSREKKESFPLTVTSAQKNPTAFYLCASSMGGILDTQYFGPGTRLTVL.

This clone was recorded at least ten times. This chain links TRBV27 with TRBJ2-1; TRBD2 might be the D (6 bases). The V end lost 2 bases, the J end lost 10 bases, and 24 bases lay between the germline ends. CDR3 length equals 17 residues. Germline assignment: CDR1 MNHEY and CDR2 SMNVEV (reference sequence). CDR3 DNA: TGTGCCAGCAGTTTACGGTTCGGACTACTCCCTCCCCGCGAGCAGTTCTTC. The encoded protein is CASSLRFGLLPPREQFF.

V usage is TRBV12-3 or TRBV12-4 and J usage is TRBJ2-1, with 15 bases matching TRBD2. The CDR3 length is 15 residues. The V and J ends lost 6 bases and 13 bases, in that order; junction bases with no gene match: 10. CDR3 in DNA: TGTGCCAGCAGACTACCCGGACTAGCGGGAGGGCCCCAGTTCTTC. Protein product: CASRLPGLAGGPQFF.

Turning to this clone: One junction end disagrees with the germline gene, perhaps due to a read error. The CDR3: CSAPPTRTYDQYF. CDR3 nucleotides: TGCAGTGCTCCTCCAACCCGCACCTACGATCAGTACTTC. The chain employs TRBV20-1 and TRBJ2-7; D call uncertain. From germline, CDR1 is DFQATT and CDR2 SNEGSKA (reference sequence). The length of the CDR3 is 13 residues.

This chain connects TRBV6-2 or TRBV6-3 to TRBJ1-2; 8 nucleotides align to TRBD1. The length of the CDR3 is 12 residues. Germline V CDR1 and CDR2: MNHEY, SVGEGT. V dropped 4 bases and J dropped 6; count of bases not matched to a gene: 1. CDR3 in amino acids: CASSLQGDGYTF. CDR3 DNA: TGTGCCAGCAGTTTACAGGGGGATGGCTACACCTTC.

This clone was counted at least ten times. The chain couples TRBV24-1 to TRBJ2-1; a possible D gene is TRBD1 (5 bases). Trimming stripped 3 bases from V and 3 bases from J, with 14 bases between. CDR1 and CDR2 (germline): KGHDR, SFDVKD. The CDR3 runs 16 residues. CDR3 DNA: TGTGCCACCAGTGATAATGTACAGGCTAACTACAATGAGCAGTTCTTC. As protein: CATSDNVQANYNEQFF.

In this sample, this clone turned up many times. The CDR3 DNA follows: TGTGCCTGGAGTAGCGGGAGAGGCTACGAGCAGTACTTC. Amino acid sequence: CAWSSGRGYEQYF. The rearrangement uses TRBV30 and TRBJ2-7; 8 nucleotides agree with TRBD2. The CDR3 consists of 13 residues. V gave up 2 bases and J gave up 3 bases; unmatched junction bases: 3. Germline CDR1 is GTSNPN and CDR2 is SVGIG (reference sequence).

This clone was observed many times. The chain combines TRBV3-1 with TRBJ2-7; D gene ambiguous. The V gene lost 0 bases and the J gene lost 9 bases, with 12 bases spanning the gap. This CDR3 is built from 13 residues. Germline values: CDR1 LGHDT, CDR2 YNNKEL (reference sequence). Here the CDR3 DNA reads TGTGCCAGCAGCCAAGATACCGCGGTCGCGCAGTACTTC. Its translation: CASSQDTAVAQYF.

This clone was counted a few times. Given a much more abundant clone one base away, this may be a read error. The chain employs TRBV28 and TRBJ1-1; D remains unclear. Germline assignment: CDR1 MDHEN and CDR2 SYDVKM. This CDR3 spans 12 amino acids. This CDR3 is CTSSLLWTEAFF. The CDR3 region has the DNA TGTACCAGCAGTTTGTTATGGACTGAAGCTTTCTTT.

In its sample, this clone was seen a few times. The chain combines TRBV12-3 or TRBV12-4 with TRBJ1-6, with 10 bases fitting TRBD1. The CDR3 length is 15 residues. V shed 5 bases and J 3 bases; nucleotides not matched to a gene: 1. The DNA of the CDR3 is TGTGCCAGCAGTCGGGACAGGGGCTATAATTCACCCCTCCACTTT. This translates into CASSRDRGYNSPLHF.

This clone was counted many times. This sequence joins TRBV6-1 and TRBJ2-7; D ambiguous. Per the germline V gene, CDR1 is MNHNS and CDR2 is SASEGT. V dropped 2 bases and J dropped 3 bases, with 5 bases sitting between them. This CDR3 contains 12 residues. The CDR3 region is CASSEMVYEQYF. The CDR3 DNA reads TGTGCCAGCAGTGAAATGGTCTACGAGCAGTACTTC.

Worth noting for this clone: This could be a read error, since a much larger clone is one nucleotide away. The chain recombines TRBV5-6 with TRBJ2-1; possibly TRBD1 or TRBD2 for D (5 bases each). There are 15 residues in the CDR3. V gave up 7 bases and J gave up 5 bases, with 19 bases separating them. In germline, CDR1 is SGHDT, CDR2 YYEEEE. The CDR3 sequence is CASVKLGRSDNEQFF. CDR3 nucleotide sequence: TGTGCCAGCGTCAAATTGGGACGATCCGACAATGAGCAGTTCTTC.

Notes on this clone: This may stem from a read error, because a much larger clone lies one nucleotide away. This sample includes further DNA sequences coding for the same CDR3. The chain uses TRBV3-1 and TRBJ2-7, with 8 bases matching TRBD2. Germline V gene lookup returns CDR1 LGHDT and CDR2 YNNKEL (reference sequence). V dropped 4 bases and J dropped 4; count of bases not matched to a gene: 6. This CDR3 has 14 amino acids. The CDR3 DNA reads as TGTGCCAGCAGCCCAGGGACTAGTGGATACGAGCAGTACTTC. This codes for CASSPGTSGYEQYF.